This is a list of T cell receptor beta chains from one sample in a study of blood T cells in healthy people across ages. TCRdb called the 5' RACE reads again in MiXCR, with one record for every CDR3 protein. The table has more than 700,000 distinct CDR3 sequences, roughly 50% seen once. Sequencing input: blood. Source of these receptors: a man aged 80 or over in good health. CDR3s leave out the opening cysteine and the closing phenylalanine or tryptophan. Only part of the rows carry a size: once, few, many, or a class if the clone is expanded.

clone size	V gene	J gene	CDR3 protein
few	TRBV18	TRBJ2-7	ASSSGLAGTGYEQY
many	TRBV7-2	TRBJ2-3	ASSLVGTSGTSTDTQY
-	TRBV9	TRBJ1-2	ASSSEGHGYT
many	TRBV24-1	TRBJ2-3	ATTTSGRPDTQY
-	TRBV20-1	TRBJ2-5	SAILQETQY
-	TRBV20-1	-	SARDGLRGETQY
few	TRBV29-1	TRBJ2-7	SVGQLNSYEQY
-	TRBV4-3	-	ASSQELGFSSYNEQY
-	TRBV20-1	TRBJ2-7	SARDTGTSYEQY
few	TRBV7-2	TRBJ1-5	ASSLARSSQPQH
many	TRBV3-1	TRBJ2-7	ASSPGGSGRAIYEQY
-	TRBV28	-	ASSSPRTGFGEQY
-	TRBV20-1	TRBJ1-6	SARPGTGGSPPH
-	TRBV5-1	TRBJ1-5	ASSLDSYSNQPQH
-	TRBV6-5	TRBJ1-1	ASSYSIVASNTEAF
-	TRBV5-1	TRBJ2-7	ASSFTLARGYEQY
-	TRBV6-2/TRBV6-3	TRBJ2-1	ASRAGTSSYNEQF
few	TRBV10-3	TRBJ2-7	ATGLTYEQY
-	TRBV5-1	TRBJ2-1	ASSLTLAGGEQF
-	TRBV7-2	TRBJ2-4	ASSPRDSKNIQY
few	TRBV11-2	TRBJ2-7	ASSNRVEQY
-	TRBV11-2	TRBJ2-3	ASSSPIRSTDTQY
few	TRBV20-1	-	SARNPGLAGVEQY
-	TRBV5-1	TRBJ2-4	ASSLLGPFGTGGNIQY
-	TRBV20-1	TRBJ2-3	SAIRDPRPTDRYAY
few	TRBV7-6	TRBJ2-5	ASSLGTSWETQY
-	TRBV20-1	TRBJ2-5	SASSRFPEQY
-	TRBV7-9	TRBJ2-7	ASSFPGPTYEQY
-	TRBV9	TRBJ1-2	ASSPGGRAGHGYT
-	TRBV7-2	TRBJ2-7	ASIESNTYEQY
-	TRBV7-9	TRBJ1-2	ASSLVPGGYT
-	TRBV5-1	TRBJ2-2	ASSQTGAPTGELF
few	TRBV9	TRBJ2-5	ASSVGEKETQY
-	TRBV30	TRBJ2-3	AWHPTGGPRYAY
-	TRBV15	-	ATSRGTLAETQY
-	TRBV15	TRBJ2-7	ATEAGAPSYEQY
-	TRBV5-1	TRBJ2-5	ASSSGRAGINEQY
-	TRBV9	TRBJ1-2	ASSAGGEYYGYT
-	TRBV14	TRBJ1-4	ASSQVGQGSTNEKLF
-	TRBV6-6	TRBJ1-5	ASSLRTGGNQPQH
few	TRBV6-6	TRBJ2-7	ASSYTAASYEQY
-	TRBV6-1	TRBJ2-1	ASYPGLVNNEQF
-	TRBV7-2	TRBJ2-3	ASSPLGGERLDTQY
-	TRBV28	TRBJ2-3	ASSGHGSTDTQY
-	TRBV6-6	TRBJ1-5	ASSLTDRSNQPQH
-	TRBV13	TRBJ1-2	ASSATGGGNYGYT
once	TRBV7-2	TRBJ2-7	ASSLLAGGDRFDEQY